This TCR beta chain was recorded in a study of blood T cell repertoires in COVID-19. About the research overall: Samples taken during acute and convalescent COVID-19 were collected in the United States, Italy and Spain. Sources were T cells, B-cell-depleted T cells, or PBMCs; the material itself was cDNA or gDNA.

This clone was recorded only once. Study processing details: Amplification with reference gene primers provided the estimates of nucleated cell counts. TCRdb's table, derived via immunoSEQ multiplex PCR, lists solely in-frame clones and lacks some. V and J calls plus clone size are reproduced from that table; the DNA served to infer D and trimming. The table has 95,000 to 150,000 clones, 85% to 90% seen once. Germline V gene data show CDR1 as MGHRA and CDR2 as YSYEKL. This CDR3 comprises 16 residues. V gave up 0 bases and J gave up 4 bases; unmatched junction bases: 7. The rearrangement links TRBV4-1 to TRBJ2-3; TRBD2 matches 7 bases. This clonotype originated in a man at least 80 years old with active or convalescent COVID-19. The sequenced sample was peripheral blood. The CDR3 DNA is TGCGCCAGCAGCCAAGATGCGGGAGCTCGGTCAGATACGCAGTATTTT. Translated, it gives CASSQDAGARSDTQYF.